What follows are 5 T cell receptor beta chains derived from one specimen sequenced in a study of blood T cells in healthy people across ages. A J-beta primer mix and a sample-barcoded 5' primer were used in a second PCR of roughly 6 to 11 cycles. Each CDR3 protein is one row after TCRdb ran MiXCR on the 5' RACE reads. The sample has just under 750,000 distinct CDR3 sequences; about a fifth are singletons. The sequenced material came from blood. These receptors all stem from a man aged 70 or older in good health.

V and J are TRBV3-1 and TRBJ1-2, with unresolved D. Germline V gene sequence: CDR1 LGHDT, CDR2 YNNKEL (reference sequence). This CDR3 contains 11 residues. V lost 2 bases and J lost 8, with 6 bases in between. DNA for the CDR3: TGTGCCAGCAGCCAAAACTTGGGCTACACCTTC. Protein: CASSQNLGYTF.

CDR3 sequence: CSARLAGNQYF. CDR3 DNA: TGCAGTGCTAGATTAGCAGGGAATCAGTACTTC. V and J are TRBV20-1 and TRBJ2-4; possibly TRBD1 for D (5 bases). Germline V CDR1 and CDR2: DFQATT, SNEGSKA (reference sequence). Trimming cost V 2 bases and J 12 bases, with 11 bases left between them. CDR3 length: 11 residues.

This clonotype was seen a handful of times. The chain recombines TRBV6-2 or TRBV6-3 with TRBJ2-7, with TRBD2 matching over 8 bases. The germline gives CDR1 MNHEY, CDR2 SVGEGT. The CDR3 has 16 amino acids. V lost 0 bases and J lost 1; bases outside the gene matches: 5. The CDR3 DNA follows: TGTGCCAGCAGTTACTCAAGCGGGAGTCTTTCCTACGAGCAGTACGTC. Its protein is CASSYSSGSLSYEQYV.

The chain links TRBV7-9 to TRBJ2-2; D uncertain. This CDR3 contains 12 residues. Germline V CDR1 and CDR2: SEHNR, FQNEAQ (reference sequence). V lost 1 base and J 7 bases, leaving 4 bases between the germline ends. The CDR3 loop is CASSLDNGELFF. DNA for the CDR3: TGTGCCAGCAGCTTAGATAACGGGGAGCTGTTTTTT.

This clonotype was picked up a small number of times. The chain has TRBV10-3 and TRBJ1-2; 7 bases map to TRBD1. Trimming took 3 bases from V and 5 from J; bases not matched to a gene: 9. The CDR3 covers 15 residues. The germline gives CDR1 ENHRY, CDR2 SYGVKD. The CDR3 reads CAISEGQVQGYGYTF. The CDR3 nucleotides are TGTGCCATCAGTGAAGGACAGGTTCAAGGATATGGCTACACCTTC.